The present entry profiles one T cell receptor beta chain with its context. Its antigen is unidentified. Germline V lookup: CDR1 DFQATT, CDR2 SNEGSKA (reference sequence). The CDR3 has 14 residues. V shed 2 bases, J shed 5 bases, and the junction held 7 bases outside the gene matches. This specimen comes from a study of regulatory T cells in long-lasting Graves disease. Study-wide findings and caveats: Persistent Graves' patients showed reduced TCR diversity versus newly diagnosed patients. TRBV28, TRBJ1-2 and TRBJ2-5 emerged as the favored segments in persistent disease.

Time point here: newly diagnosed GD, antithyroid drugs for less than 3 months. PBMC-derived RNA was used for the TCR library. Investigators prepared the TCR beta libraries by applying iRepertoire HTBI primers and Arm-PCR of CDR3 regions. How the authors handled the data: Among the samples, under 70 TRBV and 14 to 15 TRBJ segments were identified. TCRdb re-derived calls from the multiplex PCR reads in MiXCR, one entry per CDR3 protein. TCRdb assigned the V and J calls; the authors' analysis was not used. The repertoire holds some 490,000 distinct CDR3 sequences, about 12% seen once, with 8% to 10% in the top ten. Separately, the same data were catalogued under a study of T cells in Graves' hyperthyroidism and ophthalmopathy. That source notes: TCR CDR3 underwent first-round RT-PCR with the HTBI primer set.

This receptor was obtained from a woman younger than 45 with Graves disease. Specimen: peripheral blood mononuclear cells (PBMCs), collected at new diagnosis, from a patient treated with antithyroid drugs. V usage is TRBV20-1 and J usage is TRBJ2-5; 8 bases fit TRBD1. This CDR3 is CSARPPGGAETQYF. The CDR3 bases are TGCAGTGCTAGACCCCCAGGGGGCGCTGAGACCCAGTACTTC.